What follows is one TCR beta chain and its context. This CDR3 contains 16 residues. The data were produced by immunoSEQ multiplex PCR, yet TCRdb's version contains in-frame clones alone and is incomplete. The data contain 130,000 to 150,000 clones, 92% of them seen just once; the ten biggest clones take up about 3%. These data come from a study of T cell responses to AZD1222 COVID-19 vaccine. This clonotype was obtained from an adult in good health. This chain joins TRBV21-1 and TRBJ2-1; no check of the table's D call, TRBD1, against the DNA was made. TRBV21-1 is assigned pseudogene status. Sequenced here: peripheral blood, sampled on day 0 of AZD1222 vaccination. CDR3: CASSRPSGQGENEQFF. The DNA for the CDR3 is TGTGCCAGCTCTCGTCCCTCGGGACAGGGTGAGAATGAGCAGTTCTTC.